These 20 T cell receptor beta chains came from one sample sequenced in a study of patients and donors after allogeneic stem cell transplantation. TCRdb reanalysed the RT-PCR reads using MiXCR and keeps one entry per CDR3 protein. The table lists approximately 21,000 distinct CDR3 sequences, around 28% of them singletons, with around half in the top ten. The sequenced sample was blood, either unsorted or a sorted T cell fraction (not recorded which). These receptors all stem from a human donor who was either an allogeneic HSCT recipient or a stem cell or donor lymphocyte infusion donor (not recorded which). It is not recorded whose cells these are; they may come from a transplant donor.

V gene TRBV20-1 combines with J gene TRBJ2-7, with TRBD1 identical over 7 bases. Germline V gene sequence: CDR1 DFQATT, CDR2 SNEGSKA (reference sequence). V was clipped by 5 bases and J by 1 base; unmatched bases: 2. The CDR3 runs 12 residues. The CDR3 reads CSARDSSYEQYF. CDR3 DNA: TGCAGTGCTCGGGACAGTTCCTACGAGCAGTACTTC.

This clonotype was found a few times. The V call is TRBV7-3, the J call TRBJ2-2; D gene unclear. The CDR3 length is 12 residues. The V gene's germline CDR1 is SGHTA and CDR2 FQGTGA. The V gene lost 5 bases and the J gene lost 2 bases, with 3 bases spanning the gap. The CDR3 is CASSPNTGELFF. CDR3 bases: TGTGCCAGCAGCCCAAACACCGGGGAGCTGTTTTTT.

The chain links TRBV5-1 to TRBJ1-1; the D gene is possibly TRBD1 (6 bases). The CDR3 is made up of 16 amino acids. From germline, CDR1 is SGHRS and CDR2 YFSETQ. V was trimmed by 4 bases and J by 1 base, leaving 17 bases between them. The CDR3 region is CASSLRGLTENTEAFF. In DNA form, the CDR3 reads TGCGCCAGCAGCCTCCGGGGGCTGACCGAGAACACTGAAGCTTTCTTT.

This clonotype came up once. The V gene is TRBV5-1, the J gene TRBJ2-2, with 8 bases lining up with TRBD1. Germline V gene lookup returns CDR1 SGHRS and CDR2 YFSETQ. The CDR3 length is 18 residues. V lost 0 bases to trimming and J lost 6 bases; unmatched junction nucleotides: 13. CDR3 amino acids: CASSLVYSVLDRAGELFF. CDR3 nucleotides: TGCGCCAGCAGCTTGGTCTACTCTGTTTTGGACAGGGCCGGGGAGCTGTTTTTT.

This clonotype showed up many times. V gene TRBV20-1 combines with J gene TRBJ1-6; D is undetermined. CDR3 length: 14 amino acids. Trimming pared 4 bases from V and 8 bases from J, leaving 15 bases between. Germline CDR1 and CDR2: DFQATT and SNEGSKA (reference sequence). DNA for the CDR3: TGCAGTGCTATTCCGGTTCAATGGGATTCACCCCTCCACTTT. This encodes CSAIPVQWDSPLHF.

The J gene is TRBJ1-2, the V gene TRBV11-2; D is possibly TRBD1 (5 bases). This CDR3 contains 15 residues. V was shortened by 1 base and J by 4 bases, with 13 bases between the two germline ends. Germline V gene sequence: CDR1 SGHAT, CDR2 FQNNGV. CDR3 sequence reads: CASSLVVGDFYGYTF. CDR3 DNA sequence: TGTGCCAGCAGCTTAGTAGTTGGGGACTTCTATGGCTACACCTTC.

V and J are TRBV29-1 and TRBJ2-3, with 7 nucleotides matching TRBD2. V lost 3 bases and J lost 5; bases outside the gene matches: 11. The CDR3 sequence is 15 residues long. Germline CDR1 SQVTM, CDR2 ANQGSEA. The CDR3 sequence is CSVDSSRLAKDTQYF. CDR3 DNA: TGCAGCGTTGATTCAAGCCGACTAGCAAAAGATACGCAGTATTTT.

The chain carries TRBV6-2 or TRBV6-3 and TRBJ1-2, with D uncertain. The V end lost 4 bases, the J end lost 4 bases, and 16 bases lay between the germline ends. The germline V gene encodes CDR1 MNHEY and CDR2 SVGEGT. The CDR3 extends over 15 amino acids. CDR3 coding DNA: TGTGCCAGCAGTTCGCCCCGCGGCTCTGCCTATGGCTACACCTTC. Amino acids: CASSSPRGSAYGYTF.

At least ten counts were recorded for this clonotype. The V and J genes are TRBV20-1 and TRBJ1-2; D possibly corresponds to TRBD1 (6 bases). Trimming pared 5 bases from V and 4 bases from J, leaving 8 bases between. This CDR3 spans 11 amino acids. The germline V gene has CDR1 DFQATT and CDR2 SNEGSKA (reference sequence). CDR3 nucleotides: TGCAGTGCTTCACAGGGCTATGGCTACACCTTC. Translated: CSASQGYGYTF.

The rearrangement uses TRBV4-3 and TRBJ2-7; D not resolved. V was shortened by 0 bases and J by 8 bases, with 8 bases between the two germline ends. CDR3 length: 12 residues. CDR1 LGHNA and CDR2 YSLEER come from the germline V gene. The chain's CDR3 is CASSQDRAQQYF. As DNA, the CDR3 is TGCGCCAGCAGCCAAGACCGGGCCCAGCAGTACTTC.

V and J are TRBV6-5 and TRBJ1-4; 8 positions agree with TRBD1. Germline V gene sequence: CDR1 MNHEY, CDR2 SVGAGI. The junction had 6 bases not matched to a gene; V was cut back by 8 bases and J by 4 bases. The CDR3 is 14 residues long. The CDR3 DNA reads as TGTGCCAGCGGTGGACAGGGCGATAATGAAAAACTGTTTTTT. It yields the protein CASGGQGDNEKLFF.

The chain is built from TRBV27 and TRBJ1-5; D is unclear. The CDR3 consists of 15 residues. The germline V and J ends were trimmed by 2 bases and 3 bases, with 11 bases remaining between them. Germline V CDR1 and CDR2: MNHEY, SMNVEV (reference sequence). CDR3 amino acids: CASSLNEGHNQPQHF. The CDR3 DNA reads as TGTGCCAGCAGTTTAAATGAGGGTCACAATCAGCCCCAGCATTTT.

The chain uses TRBV6-5 and TRBJ1-6; the D is unclear. This CDR3 has 14 amino acids. Germline-derived CDR1 and CDR2 are MNHEY and SVGAGI. V shed 10 bases and J shed 1 base, with 11 bases lying between them. CDR3 in amino acids: CATGRESYNSPLHF. The CDR3 region has the DNA TGTGCCACTGGGAGGGAATCCTATAATTCACCCCTCCACTTT.

The J gene is TRBJ1-5, the V gene TRBV6-6; D perhaps matches TRBD1 (6 bases). CDR1 and CDR2 (germline): MNHNY, SVGAGI (reference sequence). The CDR3 totals 17 residues. V lost 2 bases and J 0 bases, leaving 14 bases between the germline ends. The CDR3 DNA sequence: TGTGCCAGCAGTTACAGAACAGGGATGCATAGCAATCAGCCCCAGCATTTT. It codes for CASSYRTGMHSNQPQHF.

This clonotype was observed many times. This rearrangement joins TRBV5-5 to TRBJ1-5; the D is unclear. CDR1 and CDR2 from the germline V gene are SGHKS and YYEKEE (reference sequence). The CDR3 contains 13 residues. Deletions cut 5 bases from V and 0 bases from J, with 6 bases between. The CDR3 DNA is TGTGCCAGCAGAGGCTATAGCAATCAGCCCCAGCATTTT. Translation: CASRGYSNQPQHF.

V gene TRBV12-3 or TRBV12-4 combines with J gene TRBJ2-3; tentative D call: TRBD1 (7 bases). The V end lost 5 bases, the J end lost 5 bases, and 11 bases lay between the germline ends. The CDR3 is 13 residues long. In DNA form, the CDR3 reads TGTGCCAGCAGTAGGGGGGACAGAGATACGCAGTATTTT. Protein: CASSRGDRDTQYF.

This clonotype has more than one count but fewer than ten. V is TRBV20-1 and J is TRBJ1-6; possibly TRBD1 for D (5 bases). Trimming stripped 0 bases from V and 5 bases from J, with 11 bases between. This CDR3 is 15 amino acids long. CDR1 DFQATT and CDR2 SNEGSKA come from the germline V gene (reference sequence). This chain's CDR3 is CSARDNPGDNSPLHF. The CDR3 nucleotides are TGCAGTGCTAGAGACAATCCGGGGGATAATTCACCCCTCCACTTT.

The chain combines TRBV5-1 with TRBJ2-1, with D possibly being TRBD2 (5 bases). The CDR3 contains 14 residues. V lost 1 base and J 7 bases, leaving 12 bases between the germline ends. The V gene's germline CDR1 is SGHRS and CDR2 YFSETQ. The CDR3 spells CASSLTGVGNEQFF. The CDR3 DNA sequence: TGCGCCAGCAGCTTGACCGGGGTCGGGAATGAGCAGTTCTTC.

The chain recombines TRBV3-1 with TRBJ2-5; maybe TRBD2 (6 bases). Trimming shortened V by 6 bases and J by 4 bases, and 9 bases separated the two germline ends. Looked up from germline, CDR1 is LGHDT and CDR2 is YNNKEL (reference sequence). The CDR3 is 12 amino acids. The CDR3 here is CASSEGGETQYF. The CDR3 nucleotides read TGTGCCAGCAGTGAGGGAGGAGAGACCCAGTACTTC.

The rearrangement links TRBV24-1 to TRBJ2-2, with D perhaps TRBD1 (5 bases). Germline V gene data show CDR1 as KGHDR and CDR2 as SFDVKD. This CDR3 is 16 amino acids long. V dropped 6 bases and J dropped 4 bases, with 17 bases sitting between them. CDR3 sequence: CATSSPGWGLTGELFF. CDR3 nucleotide sequence: TGTGCCACCAGTTCCCCTGGGTGGGGCCTCACCGGGGAGCTGTTTTTT.